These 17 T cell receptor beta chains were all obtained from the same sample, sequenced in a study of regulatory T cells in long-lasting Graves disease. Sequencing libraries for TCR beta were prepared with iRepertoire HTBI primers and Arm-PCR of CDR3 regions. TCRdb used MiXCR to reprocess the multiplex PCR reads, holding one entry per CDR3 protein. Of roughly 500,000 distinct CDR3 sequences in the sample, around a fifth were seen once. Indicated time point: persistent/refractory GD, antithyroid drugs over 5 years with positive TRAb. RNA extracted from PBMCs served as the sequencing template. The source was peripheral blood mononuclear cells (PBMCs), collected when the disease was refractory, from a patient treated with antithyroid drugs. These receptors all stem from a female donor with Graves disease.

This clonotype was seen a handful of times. The CDR3 reads CASSWTGTDTEAFF. Written as DNA, the CDR3 is TGCGCCAGCAGCTGGACAGGGACGGACACTGAAGCTTTCTTT. This chain links TRBV5-1 with TRBJ1-1, with 8 bases identical to TRBD1. Trimming took 3 bases from V and 3 from J; bases not matched to a gene: 4. This CDR3 is 14 amino acids long. Germline CDR1 is SGHRS and CDR2 is YFSETQ. Drawing the rest from reference TRBV5-1 and TRBJ1-1, the complete variable domain is KAGVTQTPRYLIKTRGQQVTLSCSPISGHRSVSWYQQTPGQGLQFLFEYFSETQRNKGNFPGRFSGRQFSNSRSEMNVSTLELGDSALYLCASSWTGTDTEAFFGQGTRLTVV.

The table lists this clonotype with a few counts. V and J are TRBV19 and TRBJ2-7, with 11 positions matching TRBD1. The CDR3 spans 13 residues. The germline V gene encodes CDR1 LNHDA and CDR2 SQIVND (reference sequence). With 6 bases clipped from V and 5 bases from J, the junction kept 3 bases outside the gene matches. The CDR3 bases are TGTGCCAGTAGCTGGACAGGGGGCAACGAGCAGTACTTC. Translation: CASSWTGGNEQYF.

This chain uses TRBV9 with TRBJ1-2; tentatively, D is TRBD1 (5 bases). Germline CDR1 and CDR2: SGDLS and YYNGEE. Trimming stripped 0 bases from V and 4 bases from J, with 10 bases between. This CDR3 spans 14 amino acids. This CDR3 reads CASSVVGGSYGYTF. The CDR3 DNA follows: TGTGCCAGCAGCGTAGTGGGGGGGAGCTATGGCTACACCTTC.

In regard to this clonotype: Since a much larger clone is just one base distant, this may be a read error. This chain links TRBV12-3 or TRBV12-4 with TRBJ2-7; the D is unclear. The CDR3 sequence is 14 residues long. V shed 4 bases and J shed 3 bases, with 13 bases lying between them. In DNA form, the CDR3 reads TGTGCCAGCAGTTCAACGACCCGCTTCTACGAGCAGTACTTC. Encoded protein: CASSSTTRFYEQYF.

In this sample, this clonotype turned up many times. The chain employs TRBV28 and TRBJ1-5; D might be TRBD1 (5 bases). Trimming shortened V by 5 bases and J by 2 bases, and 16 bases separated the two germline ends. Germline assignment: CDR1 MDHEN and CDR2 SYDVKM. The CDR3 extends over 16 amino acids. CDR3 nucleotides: TGTGCCAGCAGTGGGGCCCGTCGTCATGGCAATCAGCCCCAGCATTTT. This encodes CASSGARRHGNQPQHF.

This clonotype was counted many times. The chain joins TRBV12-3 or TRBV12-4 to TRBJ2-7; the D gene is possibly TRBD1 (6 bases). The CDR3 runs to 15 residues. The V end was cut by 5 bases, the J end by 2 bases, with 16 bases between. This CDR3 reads CASSNPGTLPYEQYF. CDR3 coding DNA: TGTGCCAGCAGTAACCCCGGGACATTACCCTACGAGCAGTACTTC.

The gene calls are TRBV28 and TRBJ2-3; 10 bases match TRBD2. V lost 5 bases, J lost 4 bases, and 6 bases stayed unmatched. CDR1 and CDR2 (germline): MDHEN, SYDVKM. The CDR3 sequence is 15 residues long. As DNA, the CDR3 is TGTGCCAGCAGTCAACCTAGCGGGGGAGCAGATACGCAGTATTTT. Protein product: CASSQPSGGADTQYF.

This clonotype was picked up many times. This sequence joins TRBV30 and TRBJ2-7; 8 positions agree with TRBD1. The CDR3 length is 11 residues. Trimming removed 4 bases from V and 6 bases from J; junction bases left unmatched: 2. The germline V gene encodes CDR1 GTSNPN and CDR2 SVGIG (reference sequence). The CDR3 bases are TGTGCCTGGAAGACAGGGGCCGAGCAGTACTTC. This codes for CAWKTGAEQYF.

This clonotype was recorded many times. The CDR3 nucleotides read TGTGCCAGCAGCTCGGGAATGGTGGGGGTCGAGCAGTACTTC. This gives the protein CASSSGMVGVEQYF. The chain joins TRBV7-2 to TRBJ2-7; D may be TRBD1 or TRBD2 (5 bases each). There are 14 residues in the CDR3. Deletions cut 4 bases from V and 6 bases from J, with 16 bases between. Germline V CDR1 and CDR2: SGHTA, FQGNSA.

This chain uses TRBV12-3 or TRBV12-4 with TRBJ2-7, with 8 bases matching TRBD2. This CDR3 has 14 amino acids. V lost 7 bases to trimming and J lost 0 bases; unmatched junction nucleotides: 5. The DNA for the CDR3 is TGTGCCAGCAAGAATAGCGGGAACTCCTACGAGCAGTACTTC. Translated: CASKNSGNSYEQYF.

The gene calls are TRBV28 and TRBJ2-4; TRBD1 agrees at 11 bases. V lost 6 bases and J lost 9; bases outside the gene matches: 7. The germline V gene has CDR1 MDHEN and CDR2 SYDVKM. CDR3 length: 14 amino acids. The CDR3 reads CASSIGTGGGIQYF. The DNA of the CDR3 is TGTGCCAGCAGCATAGGGACAGGGGGAGGCATTCAGTACTTC.

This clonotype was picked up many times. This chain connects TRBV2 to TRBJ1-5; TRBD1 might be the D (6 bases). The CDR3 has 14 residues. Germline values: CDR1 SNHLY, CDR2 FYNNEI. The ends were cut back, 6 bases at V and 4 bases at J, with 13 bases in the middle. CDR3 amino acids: CASSLYRENQPQHF. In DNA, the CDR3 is TGTGCCAGCAGCCTCTACAGGGAGAATCAGCCCCAGCATTTT.

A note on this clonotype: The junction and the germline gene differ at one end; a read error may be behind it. This CDR3 reads CSVEASGRPTF. The CDR3, as DNA: TGCAGCGTTGAGGCTAGCGGGAGGCCAACGTTT. The rearrangement links TRBV29-1 to TRBJ2-2; TRBD2 aligns across 11 bases. The CDR3 consists of 11 residues. Germline values: CDR1 SQVTM, CDR2 ANQGSEA.

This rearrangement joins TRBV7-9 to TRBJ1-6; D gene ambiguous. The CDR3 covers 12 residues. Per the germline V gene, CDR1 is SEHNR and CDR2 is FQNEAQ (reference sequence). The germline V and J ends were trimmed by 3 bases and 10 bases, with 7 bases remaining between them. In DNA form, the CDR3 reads TGTGCCAGCAGCTTCGGGGAGTCACCCCTCCACTTT. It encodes CASSFGESPLHF.

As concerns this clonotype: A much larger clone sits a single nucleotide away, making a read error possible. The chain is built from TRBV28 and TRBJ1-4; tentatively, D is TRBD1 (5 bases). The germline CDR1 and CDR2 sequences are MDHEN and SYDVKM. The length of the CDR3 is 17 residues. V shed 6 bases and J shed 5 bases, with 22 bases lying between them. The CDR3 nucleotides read TGTGCCAGCAGCCAAGGAAATGACAAGGGGCTCAATGAAAAACTGTTTTTT. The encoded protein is CASSQGNDKGLNEKLFF. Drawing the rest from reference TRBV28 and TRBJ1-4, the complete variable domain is DVKVTQSSRYLVKRTGEKVFLECVQDMDHENMFWYRQDPGLGLRLIYFSYDVKMKEKGDIPEGYSVSREKKERFSLILESASTNQTSMYLCASSQGNDKGLNEKLFFGSGTQLSVL.

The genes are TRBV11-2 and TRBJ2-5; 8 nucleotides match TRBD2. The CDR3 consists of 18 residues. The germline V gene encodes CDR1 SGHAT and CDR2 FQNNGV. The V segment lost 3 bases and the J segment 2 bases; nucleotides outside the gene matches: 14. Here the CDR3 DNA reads TGTGCCAGCAGCTTTTCCTCGGGACGAGCGGGAGATCAAGAGACCCAGTACTTC. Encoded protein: CASSFSSGRAGDQETQYF.

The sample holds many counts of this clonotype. Written as DNA, the CDR3 is TGTGCCAGCAGTTACGATTGGGGGGGCACTGAAGCTTTCTTT. Residues: CASSYDWGGTEAFF. The J gene is TRBJ1-1, the V gene TRBV6-5; tentative D call: TRBD1 (5 bases). V lost 2 bases and J 4 bases, leaving 11 bases between the germline ends. CDR1 is MNHEY, CDR2 SVGAGI, per germline. The CDR3 has 14 amino acids.